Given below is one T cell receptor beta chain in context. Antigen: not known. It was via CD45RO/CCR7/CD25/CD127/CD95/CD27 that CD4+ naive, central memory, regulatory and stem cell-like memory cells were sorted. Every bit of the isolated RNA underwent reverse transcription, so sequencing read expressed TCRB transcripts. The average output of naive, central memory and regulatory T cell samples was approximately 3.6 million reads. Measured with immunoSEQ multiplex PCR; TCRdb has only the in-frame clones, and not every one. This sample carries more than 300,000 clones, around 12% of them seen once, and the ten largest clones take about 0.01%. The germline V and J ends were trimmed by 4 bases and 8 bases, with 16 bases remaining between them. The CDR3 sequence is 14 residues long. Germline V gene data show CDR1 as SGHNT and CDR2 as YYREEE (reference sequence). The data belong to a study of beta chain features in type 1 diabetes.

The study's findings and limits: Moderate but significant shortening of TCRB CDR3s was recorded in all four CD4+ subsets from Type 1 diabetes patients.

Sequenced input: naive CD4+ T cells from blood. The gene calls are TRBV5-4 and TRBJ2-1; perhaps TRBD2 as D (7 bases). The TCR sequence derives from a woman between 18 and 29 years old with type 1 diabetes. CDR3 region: CASSGVGGGDEQFF. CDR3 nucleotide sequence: TGTGCCAGCAGCGGGGTAGGGGGAGGGGATGAGCAGTTCTTC.